This note documents a single T cell receptor (beta chain) sequence. Its binding antigen is unknown. No qualities accompany the bases; no much larger clone lies one base away. This sample is drawn from a study of human T cells and chemical hapten exposure listed by TCRdb under 2021. General notes on the study: For sensitization, 2% DPC in acetone was applied to a 2 cm by 2 cm area of upper inner arm skin. Patient blood was sampled pre-sensitization (week 0) and at 2, 6 and about 24 weeks after DPC sensitization. Weekly therapeutic DPC doses were additionally applied to the scalp of patients throughout the approximately 24-week study period. Peripheral blood TCR repertoire changes were tracked in vivo in alopecia patients during primary and secondary sensitization to the hapten diphenylcyclopropenone (DPC). The mostly female patient cohort included alopecia areata with under or over 50% scalp involvement, alopecia totalis and alopecia universalis. For TCR sequencing, blood came from approximately 29 alopecia patients at anywhere from one to four time points (pre-sensitization, 2, 6 and 24 weeks). Patch tests used Finn chambers with 0.01% DPC on the upper back, scored after 6 days by International Contact Dermatitis Research Group standards. The libraries were sequenced as a pool, and the TCR yield per sample differed mostly because of small variations in library volumes within the pool.

The protocol used for the library was RACE. Instrument used: NextSeq 500. Library preparation attached unique molecular identifiers to individual cDNA molecules for quantitative, reproducible TCR counting. From each blood RNA sample, both TCR alpha and TCR beta chains were sequenced. As for the original processing: Samples had a median of roughly 100,000 TCRs, with a range from roughly 23,224 to 750,000. V, J and CDR3 annotation of the TCR reads was carried out using the Decombinator software suite. For the PS versus PT1 abundance plots, all samples were subsampled to the same number of TCRs (28,000). TCRs were defined as expanded if absent before sensitization and observed at least eight times at the 2-week time point. TCRdb passed the public sequencing reads through fastp at Q25 and MiXCR, retaining productive beta sequences. Identical CDR3 proteins give one entry, which carries the most common genes and DNA. The V and J calls were determined by TCRdb, not by the authors. The sample table lists about 260,000 distinct CDR3 sequences, about 8.1% of them with a count of one. The ten top clones hold over 2% of the sample.

Results and caveats for the whole study, not just this receptor: The number of TCRs above 1 in 1000 frequency did not change with DPC sensitization; there was no evidence of global repertoire structure alterations. Significantly more large CDR3 similarity clusters were formed by expanded TCRs than by pre-sensitization or healthy control sets, consistent with antigen-driven responses. Patch test score was positively correlated with the number of PT1 expanded TCRs, with significance at thresholds 8, 16 and 32 but not at 4. After repeated subsampling, changes were observed in the strength of the expansion versus patch-test correlation and in the threshold at which the correlation became significant. Alopecia, a presumed autoimmune disease, was present in all patients, so the immune response of the patients might differ from that of healthy individuals.

Taken from cysteine to phenylalanine, the CDR3 has 16 residues. The DNA shown is the 48-base CDR3, in frame from base 1. V lost 3 bases and J lost 4 bases; the stretch between them is 16 bases long. According to the germline V gene, CDR1 reads SGHVS and CDR2 reads FQNEAQ. This sample's time point label indicates: pre-sensitization, week 0. The treatment or condition tag for this specimen amounts to: therapeutic diphenylcyclopropenone sensitization with weekly scalp DPC. At each patch-test visit, blood was drawn before the patch test was applied. Eligible patients were aged 18 to 70, diagnosed with alopecia, deemed suitable for DPC therapy, and excluded if pregnant. Total RNA was extracted from unfractionated whole blood that had been collected in Tempus Blood RNA tubes.

The source material was whole blood, sampled in connection with sensitization to the hapten diphenylcyclopropenone (DPC). This chain is built from TRBV7-8 and TRBJ2-1; the D gene is perhaps TRBD2, on 6 matching bases. This sequence originates from a woman aged 40 to 49 with alopecia areata. Some clones in this sample may be carry-over from other donors' samples. The DNA reads TGTGCCAGCAGCTTTGGGCCTCGGGAGAAGTACAATGAGCAGTTCTTC. It encodes CASSFGPREKYNEQFF.